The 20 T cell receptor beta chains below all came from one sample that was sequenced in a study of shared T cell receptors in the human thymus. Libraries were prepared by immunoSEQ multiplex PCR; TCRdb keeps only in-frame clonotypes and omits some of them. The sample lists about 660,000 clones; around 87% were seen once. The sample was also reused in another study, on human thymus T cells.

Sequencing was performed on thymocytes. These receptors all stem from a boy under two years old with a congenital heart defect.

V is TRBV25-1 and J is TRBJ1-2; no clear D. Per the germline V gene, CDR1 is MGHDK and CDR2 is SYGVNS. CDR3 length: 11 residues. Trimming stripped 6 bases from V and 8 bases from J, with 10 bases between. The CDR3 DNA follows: TGTGCCAGCAGACGGGAGGGAGGCTACACCTTC. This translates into CASRREGGYTF.

This CDR3 is CASSHRPGTGRRTEAFF. The CDR3 DNA reads TGCGCCAGCAGCCACCGTCCCGGGACAGGGCGGCGCACTGAAGCTTTCTTT. The chain employs TRBV4-3 and TRBJ1-1; 9 nucleotides match TRBD1. V shed 3 bases and J 4 bases; nucleotides not matched to a gene: 12. Per the germline V gene, CDR1 is LGHNA and CDR2 is YSLEER. The CDR3 has 17 residues.

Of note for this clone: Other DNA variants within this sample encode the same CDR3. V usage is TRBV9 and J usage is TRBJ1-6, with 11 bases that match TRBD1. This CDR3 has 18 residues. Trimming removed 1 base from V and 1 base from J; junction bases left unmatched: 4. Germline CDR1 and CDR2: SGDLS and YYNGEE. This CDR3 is CASSVTGQGGSYNSPLHF. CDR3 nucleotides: TGTGCCAGCAGCGTAACGGGACAGGGGGGTTCCTATAATTCACCCCTCCACTTT.

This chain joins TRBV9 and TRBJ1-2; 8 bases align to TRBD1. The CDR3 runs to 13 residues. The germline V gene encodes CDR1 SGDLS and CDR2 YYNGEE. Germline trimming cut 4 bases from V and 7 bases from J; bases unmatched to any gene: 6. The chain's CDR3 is CASSSQGAFGYTF. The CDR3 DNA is TGTGCCAGCAGCTCCCAGGGGGCTTTTGGCTACACCTTC.

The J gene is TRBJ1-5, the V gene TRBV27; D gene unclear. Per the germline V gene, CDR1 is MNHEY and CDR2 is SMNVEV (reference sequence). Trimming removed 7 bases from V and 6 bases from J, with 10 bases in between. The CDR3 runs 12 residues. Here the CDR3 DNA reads TGTGCCAGCACCGAACCCGGTCAGCCCCAGCATTTT. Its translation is CASTEPGQPQHF.

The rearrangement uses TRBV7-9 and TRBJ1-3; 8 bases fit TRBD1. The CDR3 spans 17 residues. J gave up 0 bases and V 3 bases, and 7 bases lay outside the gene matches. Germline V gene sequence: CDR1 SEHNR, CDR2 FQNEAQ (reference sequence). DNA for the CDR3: TGTGCCAGCAGCTTTACTGTGGGACAGGACTCTGGAAACACCATATATTTT. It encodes CASSFTVGQDSGNTIYF.

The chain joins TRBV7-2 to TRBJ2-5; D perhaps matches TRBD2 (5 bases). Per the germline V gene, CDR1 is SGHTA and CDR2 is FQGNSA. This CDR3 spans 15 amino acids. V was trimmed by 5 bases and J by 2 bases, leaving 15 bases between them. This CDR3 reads CASSTEDFSQETQYF. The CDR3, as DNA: TGTGCCAGCAGCACAGAGGACTTCTCTCAAGAGACCCAGTACTTC.

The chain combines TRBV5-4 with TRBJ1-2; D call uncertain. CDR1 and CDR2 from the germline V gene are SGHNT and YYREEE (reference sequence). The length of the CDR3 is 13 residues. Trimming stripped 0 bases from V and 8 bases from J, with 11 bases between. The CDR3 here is CASSLAGGPGYTF. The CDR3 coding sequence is TGTGCCAGCAGCTTGGCCGGTGGGCCCGGCTACACCTTC.

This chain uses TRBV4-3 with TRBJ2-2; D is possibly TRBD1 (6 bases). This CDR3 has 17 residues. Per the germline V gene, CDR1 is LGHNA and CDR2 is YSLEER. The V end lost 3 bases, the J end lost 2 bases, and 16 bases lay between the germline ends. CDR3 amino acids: CASSHNPGHLNTGELFF. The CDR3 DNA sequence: TGCGCCAGCAGCCATAACCCGGGACACCTAAACACCGGGGAGCTGTTTTTT.

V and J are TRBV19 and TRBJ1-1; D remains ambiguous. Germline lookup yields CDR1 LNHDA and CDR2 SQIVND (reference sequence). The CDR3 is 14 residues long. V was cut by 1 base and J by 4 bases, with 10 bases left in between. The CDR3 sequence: CASSIGHRRTEAFF. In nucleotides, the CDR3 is TGTGCCAGTAGTATAGGGCATCGCCGCACTGAAGCTTTCTTT.

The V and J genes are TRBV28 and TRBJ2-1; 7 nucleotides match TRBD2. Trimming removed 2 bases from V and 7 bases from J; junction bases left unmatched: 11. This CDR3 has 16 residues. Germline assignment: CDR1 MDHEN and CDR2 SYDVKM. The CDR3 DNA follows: TGTGCCAGCAGTTTAAGGCGGGCTAGCGGACGAAATGAGCAGTTCTTC. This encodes CASSLRRASGRNEQFF. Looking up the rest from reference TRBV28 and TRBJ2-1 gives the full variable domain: DVKVTQSSRYLVKRTGEKVFLECVQDMDHENMFWYRQDPGLGLRLIYFSYDVKMKEKGDIPEGYSVSREKKERFSLILESASTNQTSMYLCASSLRRASGRNEQFFGPGTRLTVL.

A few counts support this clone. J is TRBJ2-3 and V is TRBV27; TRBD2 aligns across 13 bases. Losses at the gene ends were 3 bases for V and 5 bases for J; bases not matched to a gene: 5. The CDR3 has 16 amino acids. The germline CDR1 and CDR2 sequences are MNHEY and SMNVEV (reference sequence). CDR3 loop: CASSFRGLAGEDTQYF. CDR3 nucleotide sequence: TGTGCCAGCAGTTTCCGCGGACTAGCGGGGGAAGATACGCAGTATTTT.

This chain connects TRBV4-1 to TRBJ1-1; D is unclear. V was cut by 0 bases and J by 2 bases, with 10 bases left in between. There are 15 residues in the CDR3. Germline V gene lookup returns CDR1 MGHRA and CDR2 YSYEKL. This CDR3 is CASSQDFVRNTEAFF. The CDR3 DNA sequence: TGCGCCAGCAGCCAAGACTTTGTGAGAAACACTGAAGCTTTCTTT.

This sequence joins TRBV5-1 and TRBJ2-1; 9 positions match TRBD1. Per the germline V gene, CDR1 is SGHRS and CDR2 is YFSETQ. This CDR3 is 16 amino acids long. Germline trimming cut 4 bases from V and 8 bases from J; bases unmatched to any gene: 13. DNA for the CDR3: TGCGCCAGCAGCATATTGCGGCGGGACAGGGCCGATGAGCAGTTCTTC. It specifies CASSILRRDRADEQFF.

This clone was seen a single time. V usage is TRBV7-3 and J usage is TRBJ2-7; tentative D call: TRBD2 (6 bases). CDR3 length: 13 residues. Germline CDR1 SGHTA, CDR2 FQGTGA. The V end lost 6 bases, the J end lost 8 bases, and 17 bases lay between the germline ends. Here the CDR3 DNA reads TGTGCCAGCAGTTCCAGAAGCGGCGGGAAGCAGTACTTC. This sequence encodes CASSSRSGGKQYF.

CDR3 sequence (DNA): TGCGCCAGCAGCCAAGATAGGGAGGCTGAACAGCGGACACCGAACACCGGGGAGCTGTTTTTT. It translates to CASSQDREAEQRTPNTGELFF. The gene calls are TRBV4-3 and TRBJ2-2; TRBD2 might be the D (6 bases). CDR1 and CDR2 (germline): LGHNA, YSLEER. The CDR3 has 21 residues. The V gene lost 0 bases and the J gene lost 0 bases, with 23 bases spanning the gap.

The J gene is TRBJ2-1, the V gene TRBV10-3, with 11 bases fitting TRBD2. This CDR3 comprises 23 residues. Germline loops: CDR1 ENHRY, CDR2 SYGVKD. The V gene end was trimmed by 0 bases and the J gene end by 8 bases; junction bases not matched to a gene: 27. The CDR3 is CAISESCVGEHTSLAGAGDEQFF. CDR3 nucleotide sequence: TGTGCCATCAGTGAGTCGTGTGTTGGGGAGCACACATCACTAGCGGGAGCCGGGGATGAGCAGTTCTTC.

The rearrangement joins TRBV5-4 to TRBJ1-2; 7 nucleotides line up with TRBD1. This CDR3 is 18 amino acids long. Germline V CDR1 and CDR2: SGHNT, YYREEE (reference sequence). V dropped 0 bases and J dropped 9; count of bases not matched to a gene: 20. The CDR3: CASSLGRRGPCSPLCYTF. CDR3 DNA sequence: TGTGCCAGCAGCTTGGGAAGGAGGGGGCCTTGCAGTCCCTTATGCTACACCTTC. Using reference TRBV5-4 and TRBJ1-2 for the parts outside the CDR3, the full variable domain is ETGVTQSPTHLIKTRGQQVTLRCSSQSGHNTVSWYQQALGQGPQFIFQYYREEENGRGNFPPRFSGLQFPNYSSELNVNALELDDSALYLCASSLGRRGPCSPLCYTFGSGTRLTVV.

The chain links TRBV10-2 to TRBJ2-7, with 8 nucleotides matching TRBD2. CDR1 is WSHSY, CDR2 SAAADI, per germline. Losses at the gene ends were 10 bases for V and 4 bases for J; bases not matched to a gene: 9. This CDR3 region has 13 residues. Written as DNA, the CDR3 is TGCGCCACAGCGGGAGTCCAAACGTACGAGCAGTACTTC. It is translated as CATAGVQTYEQYF.

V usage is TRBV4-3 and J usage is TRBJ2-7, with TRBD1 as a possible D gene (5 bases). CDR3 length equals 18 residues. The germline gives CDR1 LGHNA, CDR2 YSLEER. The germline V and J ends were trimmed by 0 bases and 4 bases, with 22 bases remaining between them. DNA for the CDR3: TGCGCCAGCAGCCAAGAACGTTTCCGGCATGGGGCCGATTACGAGCAGTACTTC. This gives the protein CASSQERFRHGADYEQYF.